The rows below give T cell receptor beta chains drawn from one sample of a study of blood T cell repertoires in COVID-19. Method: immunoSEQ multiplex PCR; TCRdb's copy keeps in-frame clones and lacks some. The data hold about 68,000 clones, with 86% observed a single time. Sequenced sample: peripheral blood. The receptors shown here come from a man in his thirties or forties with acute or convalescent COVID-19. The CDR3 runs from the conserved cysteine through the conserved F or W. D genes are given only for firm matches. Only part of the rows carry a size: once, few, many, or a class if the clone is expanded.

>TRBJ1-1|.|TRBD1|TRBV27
CASSPGTGGGTEAFF
TGTGCCAGCAGTCCCGGGACAGGGGGTGGCACTGAAGCTTTCTTT
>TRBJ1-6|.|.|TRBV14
CASSQAAINPYSPLHF
TGTGCCAGCAGCCAAGCAGCGATAAACCCTTATTCACCCCTCCACTTT
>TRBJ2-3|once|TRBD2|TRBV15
CATSREREGTDTQYF
TGTGCCACCAGCAGAGAGCGGGAGGGCACAGATACGCAGTATTTT
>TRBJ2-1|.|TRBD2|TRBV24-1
CATSDPLAGGRDEQFF
TGTGCCACCAGTGATCCACTAGCGGGAGGACGCGATGAGCAGTTCTTC
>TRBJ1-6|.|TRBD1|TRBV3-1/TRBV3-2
CASSPTGQANSPLHF
TGTGCCAGCAGCCCGACCGGACAGGCAAATTCACCCCTCCACTTT
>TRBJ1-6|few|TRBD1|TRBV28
CASTLRTGGNSPLHF
TGTGCCAGCACCCTACGGACAGGCGGAAATTCACCCCTCCACTTT
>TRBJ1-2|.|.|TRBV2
CASRGGGYGYTF
TGTGCCAGCAGGGGAGGGGGATATGGCTACACCTTC
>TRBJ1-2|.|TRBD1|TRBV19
CASATGEQNGYTF
TGTGCCAGTGCAACAGGGGAACAAAATGGCTACACCTTC
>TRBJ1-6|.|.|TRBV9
CASSVQVNSPLHF
TGTGCCAGCAGCGTTCAGGTGAATTCACCCCTCCACTTT
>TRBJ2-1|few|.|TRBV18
CASSPFGGLYNEQFF
TGTGCCAGCTCACCATTCGGGGGACTTTACAATGAGCAGTTCTTC
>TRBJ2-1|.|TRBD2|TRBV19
CASSRASGRNEQFF
TGTGCCAGTAGTAGGGCTAGCGGGAGAAATGAGCAGTTCTTC
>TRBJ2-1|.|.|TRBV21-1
CASSIGGRLDNEQFF
TGTGCCAGCAGCATAGGTGGGAGGTTGGACAATGAGCAGTTCTTC
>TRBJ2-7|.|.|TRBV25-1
CASSAPREPVLEQYF
TGTGCCAGCAGTGCCCCCAGGGAACCAGTCCTCGAGCAGTACTTC
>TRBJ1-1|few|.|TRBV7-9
CASSFLPLEAFF
TGTGCCAGCAGCTTTCTCCCCCTTGAAGCTTTCTTT
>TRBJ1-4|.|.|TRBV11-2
CASSLDRLAGKLFF
TGTGCCAGCAGCTTAGATCGATTGGCGGGGAAACTGTTTTTT
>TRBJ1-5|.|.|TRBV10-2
CASSHDRNHQPQHF
TGCGCCAGCAGCCACGACAGGAACCATCAGCCCCAGCATTTT
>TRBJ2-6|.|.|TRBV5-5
CASSFQGNFLAGANVLTF
TGTGCCAGCAGCTTTCAGGGGAATTTTTTGGCTGGGGCCAACGTCCTGACTTTC
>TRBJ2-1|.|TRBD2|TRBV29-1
CSVELGLARDNEQFF
TGCAGCGTTGAACTCGGACTAGCTAGGGACAATGAGCAGTTCTTC
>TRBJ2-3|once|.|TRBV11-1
CASSLGLPSTDTQYF
TGTGCCAGCAGCTTAGGACTACCTAGCACAGATACGCAGTATTTT
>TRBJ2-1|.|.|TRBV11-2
CASSPSNEQFF
TGTGCCAGCAGCCCCAGCAATGAGCAGTTCTTC
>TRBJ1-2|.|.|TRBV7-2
CASSLGSGGVYGYTF
TGTGCCAGCAGCTTAGGTTCCGGGGGGGTCTATGGCTACACCTTC
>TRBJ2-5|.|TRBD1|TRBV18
CASSPIPGTEETQYF
TGTGCCAGCTCACCGATCCCCGGGACAGAAGAGACCCAGTACTTC
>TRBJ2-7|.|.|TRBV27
CASSLNRPSYEQYF
TGTGCCAGCAGTTTAAACAGGCCCTCCTACGAGCAGTACTTC
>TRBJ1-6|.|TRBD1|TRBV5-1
CASSDRGNSPLHF
TGCGCCAGCAGCGACAGGGGTAATTCACCCCTCCACTTT
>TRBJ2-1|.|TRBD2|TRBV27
CASRNSGSGQNEQFF
TGTGCCAGCAGAAATAGCGGGAGCGGACAGAATGAGCAGTTCTTC
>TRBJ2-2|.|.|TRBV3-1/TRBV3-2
CASSQVVAATGELFF
TGTGCCAGCAGCCAAGTTGTGGCGGCTACCGGGGAGCTGTTTTTT
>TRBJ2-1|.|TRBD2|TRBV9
CASSVSGSGNEQFF
TGTGCCAGCAGCGTCAGCGGGAGTGGCAATGAGCAGTTCTTC
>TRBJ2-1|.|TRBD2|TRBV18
CASSPSGSRNEQFF
TGTGCCAGCAGCCCTAGCGGGAGTAGAAATGAGCAGTTCTTC
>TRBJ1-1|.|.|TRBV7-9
CASSPRHNTEAFF
TGTGCCAGCAGCCCCAGACATAACACTGAAGCTTTCTTT
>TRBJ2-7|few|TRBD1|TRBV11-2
CASSRGTGGTSSYEQYF
TGTGCCAGCAGCCGAGGGACAGGGGGTACGAGCTCCTACGAGCAGTACTTC
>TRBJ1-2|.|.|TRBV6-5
CASGRRGGNYGYTF
TGTGCCAGCGGACGACGGGGGGGCAACTATGGCTACACCTTC
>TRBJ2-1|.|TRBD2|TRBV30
CAWSRGLAGGGEQFF
TGTGCCTGGAGCCGGGGACTAGCGGGAGGAGGGGAGCAGTTCTTC
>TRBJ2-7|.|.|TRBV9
CASSPEPVWYEQYF
TGTGCCAGCAGCCCCGAACCGGTATGGTACGAGCAGTACTTC
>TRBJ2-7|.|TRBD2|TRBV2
CASSGRTSGSSEQYF
TGTGCCAGCAGTGGTCGGACTAGCGGGAGTTCGGAGCAGTACTTC
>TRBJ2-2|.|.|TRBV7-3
CASSLASSGGELFF
TGTGCCAGCAGCTTGGCTAGCTCGGGCGGGGAGCTGTTTTTT
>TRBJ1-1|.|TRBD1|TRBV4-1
CASSPKPRGRLEAFF
TGCGCCAGCAGCCCAAAGCCCAGGGGGCGGCTCGAAGCTTTCTTT
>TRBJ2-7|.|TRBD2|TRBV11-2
CASSFDHLAGVYEQYF
TGTGCCAGCAGCTTTGATCACCTAGCGGGTGTCTACGAGCAGTACTTC
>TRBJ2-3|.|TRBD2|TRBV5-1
CASSKGLVGGTDTQYF
TGCGCCAGCAGCAAGGGACTAGTTGGCGGCACAGATACGCAGTATTTT
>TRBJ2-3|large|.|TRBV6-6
CASSPERSRQVNGTDTQYF
TGTGCCAGCAGTCCCGAAAGGTCAAGACAGGTTAACGGTACAGATACGCAGTATTTT
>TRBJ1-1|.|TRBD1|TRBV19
CASSARSTGGRTEAFF
TGTGCCAGTAGTGCCCGTTCAACAGGGGGGAGGACTGAAGCTTTCTTT
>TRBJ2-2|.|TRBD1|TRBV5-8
CASSFLSGGTGELFF
TGTGCCAGCAGCTTTCTTTCAGGGGGCACCGGGGAGCTGTTTTTT
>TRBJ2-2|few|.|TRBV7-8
CASSLLVSNTGELFF
TGTGCCAGCAGCTTGCTAGTTTCTAACACCGGGGAGCTGTTTTTT
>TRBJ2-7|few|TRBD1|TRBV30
CAWSPGTVSYEQYF
TGTGCCTGGAGCCCCGGGACAGTGTCCTACGAGCAGTACTTC
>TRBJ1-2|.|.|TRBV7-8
CASSLDAANYGYTF
TGTGCCAGCAGCTTAGACGCGGCTAACTATGGCTACACCTTC
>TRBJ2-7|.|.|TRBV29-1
CSVIRGTSSYEQYF
TGCAGCGTCATTCGTGGGACAAGCTCCTACGAGCAGTACTTC
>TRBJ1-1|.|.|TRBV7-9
CASLGTLNTEAFF
TGTGCCAGCCTCGGGACACTGAACACTGAAGCTTTCTTT
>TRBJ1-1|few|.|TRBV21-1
CASSKGRDNTEAFF
TGTGCCAGCAGCAAAGGGAGGGACAACACTGAAGCTTTCTTT
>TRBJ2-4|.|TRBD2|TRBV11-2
CASSATSGRNNIQYF
TGTGCCAGCAGCGCGACTAGCGGGAGGAACAACATTCAGTACTTC
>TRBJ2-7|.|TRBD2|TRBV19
CASSPRLAGSWEQYF
TGTGCCAGTAGTCCTCGGCTAGCGGGGTCCTGGGAGCAGTACTTC
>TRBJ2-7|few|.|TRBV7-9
CASSLARGPRNSYEQYF
TGTGCCAGCAGCTTAGCGCGAGGCCCCAGAAACTCCTACGAGCAGTACTTC
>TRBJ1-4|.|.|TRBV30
CALTGGLGEKLFF
TGTGCCTTGACGGGGGGGCTGGGGGAAAAACTGTTTTTT
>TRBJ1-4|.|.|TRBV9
CASSVGDTYEKLFF
TGTGCCAGCAGCGTAGGGGACACCTATGAAAAACTGTTTTTT
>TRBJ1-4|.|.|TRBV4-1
CASSQVSGETRFGKLFF
TGCGCCAGCAGCCAAGTTTCGGGGGAAACGAGGTTCGGAAAACTGTTTTTT
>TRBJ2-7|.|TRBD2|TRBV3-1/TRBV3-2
CASSQGLAGGNEQYF
TGTGCCAGCAGCCAAGGGCTAGCGGGAGGCAACGAACAGTACTTC
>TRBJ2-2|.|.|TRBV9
CASLTSSNTGELFF
TGTGCCAGCCTAACTAGTTCGAACACCGGGGAGCTGTTTTTT
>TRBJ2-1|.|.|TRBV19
CATSRDIYNEQFF
TGTGCCACAAGCCGGGACATATACAATGAGCAGTTCTTC
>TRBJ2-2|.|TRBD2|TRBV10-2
CASSEMVAGTGELFF
TGCGCCAGCAGTGAGATGGTAGCGGGAACCGGGGAGCTGTTTTTT
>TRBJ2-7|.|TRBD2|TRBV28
CASRRTSGTYEQYF
TGTGCCAGCAGAAGGACTAGCGGCACCTACGAGCAGTACTTC
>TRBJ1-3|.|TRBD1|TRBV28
CASATGGSGNTIYF
TGTGCCAGCGCTACAGGGGGCAGTGGAAACACCATATATTTT
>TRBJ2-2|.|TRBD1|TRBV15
CATSSRGQGAGELFF
TGTGCCACCAGCAGCAGGGGGCAGGGGGCCGGGGAGCTGTTTTTT